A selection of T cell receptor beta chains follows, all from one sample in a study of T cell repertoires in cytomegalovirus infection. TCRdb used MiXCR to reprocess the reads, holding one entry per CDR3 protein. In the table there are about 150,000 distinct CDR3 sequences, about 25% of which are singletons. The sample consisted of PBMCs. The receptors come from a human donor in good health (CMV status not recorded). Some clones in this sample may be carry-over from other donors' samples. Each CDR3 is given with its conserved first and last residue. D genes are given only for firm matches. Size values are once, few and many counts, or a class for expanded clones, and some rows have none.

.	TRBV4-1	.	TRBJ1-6	CASSQGSSGANSPLHF	TGCGCCAGCAGCCAAGGTTCAAGCGGCGCAAATTCACCCCTCCACTTT
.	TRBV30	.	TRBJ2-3	CAWSPTSSPTDTQYF	TGTGCCTGGAGTCCAACTAGCAGTCCCACAGATACGCAGTATTTT
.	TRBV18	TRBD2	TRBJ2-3	CASSPTSGRDTQYF	TGTGCCAGCTCTCCGACTAGCGGGAGAGATACGCAGTATTTT
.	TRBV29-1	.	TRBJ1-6	CSVDVGDNSPLHF	TGCAGCGTTGATGTCGGTGATAATTCACCCCTCCACTTT
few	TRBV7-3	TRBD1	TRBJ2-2	CASSSQGASDTGELFF	TGTGCCAGCAGCTCACAGGGGGCATCGGACACCGGGGAGCTGTTTTTT
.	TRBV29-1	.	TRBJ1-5	CSVQENSNQPQHF	TGCAGCGTTCAAGAGAATAGCAATCAGCCCCAGCATTTT
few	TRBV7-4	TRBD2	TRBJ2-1	CASSLGVGGAHNEQFF	TGTGCCAGCAGCTTAGGAGTCGGGGGGGCACACAATGAGCAGTTCTTC
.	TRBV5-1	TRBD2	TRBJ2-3	CASSLGLALGSDTQYF	TGCGCCAGCAGCTTGGGACTAGCGCTGGGGTCAGATACGCAGTATTTT
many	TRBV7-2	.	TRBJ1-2	CASSSRQINYGYTF	TGTGCCAGCAGCAGTCGACAGATCAACTATGGCTACACCTTC
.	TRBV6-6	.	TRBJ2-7	CASSYSIDGKGEQYF	TGTGCCAGCAGTTACTCGATCGACGGGAAAGGCGAGCAGTACTTC
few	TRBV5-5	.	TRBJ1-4	CASSVNEKLFF	TGTGCCAGCAGTGTGAATGAAAAACTGTTTTTT
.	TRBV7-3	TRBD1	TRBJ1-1	CVSSLAGQGNTEAFF	TGTGTCAGCAGCTTAGCGGGACAGGGGAACACTGAAGCTTTCTTT
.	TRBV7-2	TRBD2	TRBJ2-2	CASSSTGGGTGELFF	TGTGCCAGCAGCTCAACGGGGGGTGGCACCGGGGAGCTGTTTTTT
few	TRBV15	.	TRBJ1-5	CATSRGQQPQHF	TGTGCCACCAGCAGAGGACAGCAGCCCCAGCATTTT
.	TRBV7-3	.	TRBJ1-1	CASSTSGLNTEAFF	TGTGCCAGCAGCACCTCAGGGTTGAACACTGAAGCTTTCTTT
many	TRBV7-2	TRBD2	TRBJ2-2	CASSSPSSGITGELFF	TGTGCCAGCAGCTCCCCCTCTAGCGGGATAACCGGGGAGCTGTTTTTT
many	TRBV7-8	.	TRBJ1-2	CASSRRDGSNYGYTF	TGTGCCAGCAGCCGCCGGGACGGTTCTAACTATGGCTACACCTTC
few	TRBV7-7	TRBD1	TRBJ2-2	CASSRGQGTGELFF	TGTGCTAGCAGCCGGGGACAGGGTACCGGGGAGCTGTTTTTT
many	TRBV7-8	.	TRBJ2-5	CASSLGPGSRETQYF	TGTGCCAGCAGCTTAGGCCCTGGGAGTCGAGAGACCCAGTACTTC
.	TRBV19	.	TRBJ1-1	CASSIDLESPNTEAFF	TGTGCCAGTAGTATAGATCTGGAGTCTCCGAACACTGAAGCTTTCTTT
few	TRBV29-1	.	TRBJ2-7	CSVARQTEQYF	TGCAGCGTCGCCCGACAGACCGAGCAGTACTTC
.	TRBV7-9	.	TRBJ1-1	CASSSLQGVTEAFF	TGTGCCAGCAGCTCGTTACAGGGTGTCACTGAAGCTTTCTTT
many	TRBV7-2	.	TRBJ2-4	CASSLASLGVRANIQYF	TGTGCCAGCAGCTTGGCCTCTCTGGGGGTTCGTGCAAACATTCAGTACTTC
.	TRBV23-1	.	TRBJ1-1	CASSQPFGEAFF	TGCGCCAGCAGTCAGCCCTTTGGTGAAGCTTTCTTT
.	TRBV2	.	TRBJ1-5	CASSEARGAQPQHF	TGTGCCAGCAGTGAAGCCAGAGGGGCTCAGCCCCAGCATTTT
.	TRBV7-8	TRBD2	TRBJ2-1	CASSSGQGLAGANEQFF	TGTGCCAGCAGCTCTGGACAGGGACTAGCGGGCGCTAATGAGCAGTTCTTC
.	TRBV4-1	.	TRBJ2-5	CASSQDPGGQETQYF	TGCGCCAGCAGCCAAGACCCCGGGGGCCAAGAGACCCAGTACTTC
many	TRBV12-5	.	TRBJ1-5	CASGLASAYSNQPQHF	TGTGCTAGTGGTTTGGCGTCGGCTTATAGCAATCAGCCCCAGCATTTT
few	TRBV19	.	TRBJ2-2	CASRTTATNTGELFF	TGTGCCAGTAGGACGACAGCAACGAACACCGGGGAGCTGTTTTTT
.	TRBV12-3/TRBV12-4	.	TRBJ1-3	CASRVASGNTIYF	TGTGCCAGCAGAGTGGCCTCTGGAAACACCATATATTTT
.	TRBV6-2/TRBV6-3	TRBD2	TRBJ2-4	CASSYESGSRNIQYF	TGTGCCAGCAGTTACGAGAGCGGGAGTAGGAACATTCAGTACTTC
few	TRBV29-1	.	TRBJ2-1	CSVDLRVNNEQFF	TGCAGCGTTGACCTTCGGGTAAACAATGAGCAGTTCTTC
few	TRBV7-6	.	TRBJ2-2	CASSSRGIRGLNTGELFF	TGTGCCAGCAGCTCTAGGGGGATCAGGGGCTTGAACACCGGGGAGCTGTTTTTT
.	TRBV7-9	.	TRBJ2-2	CASRRGNTGELFF	TGTGCCAGCAGACGGGGTAACACCGGGGAGCTGTTTTTT
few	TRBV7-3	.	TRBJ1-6	CASSAGNNSPLHF	TGTGCCAGCAGCGCAGGCAATAATTCACCCCTCCACTTT
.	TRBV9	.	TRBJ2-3	CASSVGGGQDTQYF	TGTGCCAGCAGCGTAGGGGGCGGGCAAGATACGCAGTATTTT
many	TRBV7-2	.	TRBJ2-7	CASSLDFHEQYF	TGTGCCAGCAGCTTAGACTTCCATGAGCAGTACTTC
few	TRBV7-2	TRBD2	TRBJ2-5	CASSRTSGGAGRETQYF	TGTGCCAGCAGCCGGACTAGCGGGGGGGCCGGGAGAGAGACCCAGTACTTC
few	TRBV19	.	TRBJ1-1	CASKMVNTEAFF	TGTGCCAGTAAGATGGTGAACACTGAAGCTTTCTTT
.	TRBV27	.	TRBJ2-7	CASSFANSYEQYF	TGTGCCAGCAGTTTTGCCAATTCGTACGAGCAGTACTTC
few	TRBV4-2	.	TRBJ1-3	CASSQGQVSGNTIYF	TGTGCCAGCAGCCAAGGACAGGTCTCTGGAAACACCATATATTTT
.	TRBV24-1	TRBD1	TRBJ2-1	CATSGFGQGDRNEQFF	TGTGCCACCAGTGGTTTTGGACAGGGGGACCGAAATGAGCAGTTCTTC
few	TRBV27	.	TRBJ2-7	CASSPGTFLYEQYF	TGTGCCAGCAGTCCGGGGACATTCCTTTACGAGCAGTACTTC
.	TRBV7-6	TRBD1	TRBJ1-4	CASSWTGSRGEKLFF	TGTGCCAGCAGCTGGACAGGGAGCCGTGGGGAAAAACTGTTTTTT
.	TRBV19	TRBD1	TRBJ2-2	CASSIRSGQPNTGELFF	TGTGCCAGTAGTATAAGATCGGGACAGCCGAACACCGGGGAGCTGTTTTTT
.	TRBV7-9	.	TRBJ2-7	CASSLVGIEQYF	TGTGCCAGCAGCTTAGTGGGGATCGAGCAGTACTTC
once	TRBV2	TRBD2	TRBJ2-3	CASTRTRSDTDTQYF	TGTGCCAGCACTCGGACTAGATCGGACACAGATACGCAGTATTTT
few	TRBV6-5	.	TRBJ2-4	CASSPTTTGRNIQYF	TGTGCCAGCAGTCCGACGACCACGGGCAGAAACATTCAGTACTTC
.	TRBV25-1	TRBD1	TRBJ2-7	CASSGWGRQGSKSYEQYF	TGTGCCAGCAGTGGTTGGGGGCGACAGGGGTCAAAGTCCTACGAGCAGTACTTC
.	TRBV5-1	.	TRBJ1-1	CASSRDQVNTEAFF	TGCGCCAGCAGTCGTGATCAGGTTAACACTGAAGCTTTCTTT
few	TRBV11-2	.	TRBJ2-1	CASAEQFEQFF	TGTGCCAGCGCTGAGCAGTTTGAGCAGTTCTTC
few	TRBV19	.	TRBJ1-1	CASSYGRGGSLNTEAFF	TGTGCCAGTAGCTATGGGCGAGGGGGGTCGCTGAACACTGAAGCTTTCTTT
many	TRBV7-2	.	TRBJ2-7	CASSLSRYDEQYF	TGTGCCAGCAGCTTATCCCGGTACGACGAGCAGTACTTC
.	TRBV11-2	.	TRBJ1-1	CASSLVTGNTEAFF	TGTGCCAGCAGCTTAGTAACAGGGAACACTGAAGCTTTCTTT
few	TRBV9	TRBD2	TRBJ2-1	CASSDPGTSDNEQFF	TGTGCCAGCAGCGATCCCGGGACTAGCGACAATGAGCAGTTCTTC
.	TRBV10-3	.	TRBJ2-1	CAISESGVGGHYYNEQFF	TGTGCCATCAGTGAGTCGGGGGTCGGCGGACATTACTACAATGAGCAGTTCTTC
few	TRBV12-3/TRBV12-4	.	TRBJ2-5	CASSFGRGRETQYF	TGTGCCAGCAGTTTCGGCAGGGGCCGAGAGACCCAGTACTTC
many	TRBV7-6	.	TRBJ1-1	CASSSQTVNTEAFF	TGTGCCAGCAGTTCACAGACAGTGAACACTGAAGCTTTCTTT
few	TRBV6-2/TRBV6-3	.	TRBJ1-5	CASVGTSNQPQHF	TGTGCCAGCGTCGGGACCAGTAATCAGCCTCAGCATTTT